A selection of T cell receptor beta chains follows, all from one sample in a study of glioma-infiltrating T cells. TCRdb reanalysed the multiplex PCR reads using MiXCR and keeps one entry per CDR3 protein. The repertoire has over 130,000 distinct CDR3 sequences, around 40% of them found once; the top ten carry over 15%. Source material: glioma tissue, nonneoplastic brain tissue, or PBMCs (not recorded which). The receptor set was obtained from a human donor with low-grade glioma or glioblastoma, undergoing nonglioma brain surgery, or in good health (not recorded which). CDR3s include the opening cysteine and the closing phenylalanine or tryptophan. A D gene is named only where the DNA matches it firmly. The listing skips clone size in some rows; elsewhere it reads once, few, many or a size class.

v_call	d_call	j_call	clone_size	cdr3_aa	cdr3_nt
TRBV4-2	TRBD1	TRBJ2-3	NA	CASSQGTGADTQYF	TGTGCCAGCAGCCAAGGGACAGGGGCGGATACGCAGTATTTT
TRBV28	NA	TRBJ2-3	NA	CASSSGGPTDTQYF	TGTGCCAGCAGTTCCGGGGGGCCCACAGATACGCAGTATTTT
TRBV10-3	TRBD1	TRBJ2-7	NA	CAIRRTGNEQYF	TGTGCCATCAGGAGGACAGGGAACGAGCAGTACTTC
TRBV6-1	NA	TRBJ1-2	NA	CASSEALRYGYTF	TGTGCCAGCAGTGAAGCGCTAAGATATGGCTACACCTTC
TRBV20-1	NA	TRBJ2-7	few	CSARDRRLKQYF	TGCAGTGCTAGAGATCGCCGGTTAAAGCAGTACTTC
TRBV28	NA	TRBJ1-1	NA	CASSPAQVTATEAFF	TGTGCCAGCAGTCCCGCTCAGGTCACGGCCACTGAAGCTTTCTTT
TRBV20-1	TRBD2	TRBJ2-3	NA	CSASLISGFGDTQYF	TGCAGTGCTAGCCTTATTAGCGGGTTCGGAGATACGCAGTATTTT
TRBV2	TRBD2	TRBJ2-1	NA	CASHGTRVNEQFF	TGTGCCAGCCACGGGACTAGAGTCAATGAGCAGTTCTTC
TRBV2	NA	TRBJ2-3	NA	CASKQGWSTDTQYF	TGTGCCAGCAAGCAGGGTTGGTCTACAGATACGCAGTATTTT
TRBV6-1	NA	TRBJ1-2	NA	CASRNTGNYGYTF	TGTGCCAGCAGGAACACTGGGAACTATGGCTACACCTTC
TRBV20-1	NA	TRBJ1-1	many	CSARGGERTEAFF	TGCAGTGCTAGAGGTGGGGAGCGAACTGAAGCTTTCTTT
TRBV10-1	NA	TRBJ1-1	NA	CASSDQGMNTEAFF	TGCGCCAGCAGTGACCAGGGAATGAACACTGAAGCTTTCTTT
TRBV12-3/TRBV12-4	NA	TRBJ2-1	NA	CASSPGYEQFF	TGTGCCAGCAGCCCCGGTTATGAGCAGTTCTTC
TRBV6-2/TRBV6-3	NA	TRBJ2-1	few	CASSYAKQGYEQFF	TGTGCCAGCAGTTACGCAAAACAGGGCTATGAGCAGTTCTTC
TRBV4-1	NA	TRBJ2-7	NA	CASSPGDIAAYEQYF	TGCGCCAGCAGCCCCGGGGACATCGCGGCCTACGAGCAGTACTTC
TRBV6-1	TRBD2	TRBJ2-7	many	CASMPSGRLYEQYF	TGTGCCAGCATGCCAAGCGGGAGACTCTACGAGCAGTACTTC
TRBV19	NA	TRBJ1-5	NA	CASSMNRDRNQPQHF	TGTGCCAGTAGTATGAACAGGGACCGCAATCAGCCCCAGCATTTT
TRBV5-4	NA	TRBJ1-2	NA	CASKYRSANYGYTF	TGTGCCAGCAAGTACCGATCAGCTAACTATGGCTACACCTTC
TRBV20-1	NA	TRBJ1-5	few	CSAVPERGNQPQHF	TGCAGTGCCGTACCCGAAAGGGGCAATCAGCCCCAGCATTTT
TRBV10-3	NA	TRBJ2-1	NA	CAISDSVDYNEQFF	TGTGCCATCAGTGACTCTGTTGACTACAATGAGCAGTTCTTC
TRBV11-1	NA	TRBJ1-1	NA	CASHGSPGGATEAFF	TGTGCCAGCCATGGTAGTCCGGGGGGTGCCACTGAAGCTTTCTTT
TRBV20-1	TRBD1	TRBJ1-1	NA	CSGTGVKEAFF	TGCAGCGGAACAGGGGTGAAGGAAGCTTTCTTT
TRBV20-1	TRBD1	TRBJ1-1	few	CSAENRGIYTEAFF	TGCAGTGCTGAGAACAGGGGAATTTACACTGAAGCTTTCTTT
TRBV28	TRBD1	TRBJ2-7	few	CASRQGRIYEQYF	TGTGCCAGCAGACAGGGGAGAATTTACGAGCAGTACTTC
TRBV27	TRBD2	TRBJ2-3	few	CASSARLAGRTDTQYF	TGTGCCAGCAGTGCGCGACTAGCGGGCCGCACAGATACGCAGTATTTT
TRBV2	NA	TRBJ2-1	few	CASTEESSYNEQFF	TGTGCCAGCACCGAGGAGAGCTCCTACAATGAGCAGTTCTTC
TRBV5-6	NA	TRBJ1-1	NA	CASSTGGGRNTEAFF	TGTGCCAGCAGCACCGGTGGGGGGCGGAACACTGAAGCTTTCTTT
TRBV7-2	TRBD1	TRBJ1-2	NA	CASSRGTGQGTNYGYTF	TGTGCCAGCAGCCGGGGTACAGGACAGGGTACTAACTATGGCTACACCTTC
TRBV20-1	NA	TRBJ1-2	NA	CSARDPSYGYTF	TGCAGTGCTAGAGATCCGTCCTATGGCTACACCTTC
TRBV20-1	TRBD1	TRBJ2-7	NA	CSARVNRGPYEQYF	TGCAGTGCTAGGGTCAACAGGGGGCCCTACGAGCAGTACTTC
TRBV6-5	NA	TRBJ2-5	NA	CASSYSRQTSVLQETQYF	TGTGCCAGCAGTTACTCGAGGCAAACGTCAGTCCTCCAAGAGACCCAGTACTTC
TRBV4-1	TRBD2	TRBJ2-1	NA	CASSRPGRAQEQFF	TGCGCCAGCAGCCGTCCCGGGAGGGCTCAGGAGCAGTTCTTC
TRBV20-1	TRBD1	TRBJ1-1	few	CSARGTDLNTEAFF	TGCAGTGCTAGGGGGACAGACTTGAACACTGAAGCTTTCTTT
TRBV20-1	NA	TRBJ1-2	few	CSARDLMEFYGYTF	TGCAGTGCTAGAGATCTCATGGAATTCTATGGCTACACCTTC
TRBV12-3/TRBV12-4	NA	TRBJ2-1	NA	CASSFGPGEQFF	TGTGCCAGCAGCTTTGGGCCGGGCGAGCAGTTCTTC
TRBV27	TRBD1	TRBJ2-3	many	CASSRTGASTDTQYF	TGTGCCAGCAGCCGGACAGGGGCTAGCACAGATACGCAGTATTTT
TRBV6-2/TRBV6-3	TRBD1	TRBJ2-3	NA	CASSLSGQRKDTQYF	TGTGCCAGCAGTTTATCGGGACAGAGAAAAGATACGCAGTATTTT
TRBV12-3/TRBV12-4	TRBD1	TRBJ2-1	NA	CASSKGGKSYNEQFF	TGTGCCAGCAGTAAAGGGGGCAAGTCGTACAATGAGCAGTTCTTC
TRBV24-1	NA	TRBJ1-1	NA	CATSDSTVNTEAFF	TGTGCCACCAGTGATTCGACGGTAAACACTGAAGCTTTCTTT
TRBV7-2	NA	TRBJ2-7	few	CASSFRQGGSYEQYF	TGTGCCAGCAGCTTCCGTCAGGGGGGCTCCTACGAGCAGTACTTC
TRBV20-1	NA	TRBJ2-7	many	CSARDQAYEQYF	TGCAGTGCTAGAGATCAGGCCTACGAGCAGTACTTC
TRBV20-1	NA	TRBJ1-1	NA	CSARDRGDAEAFF	TGCAGTGCTAGAGATAGGGGGGACGCTGAAGCTTTCTTT
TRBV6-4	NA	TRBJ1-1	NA	CAISETGNTEAFF	TGTGCCATCAGTGAGACAGGAAACACTGAAGCTTTCTTT
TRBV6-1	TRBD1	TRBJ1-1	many	CASSQTGADTEAFF	TGTGCCAGCAGCCAGACAGGGGCGGACACTGAAGCTTTCTTT
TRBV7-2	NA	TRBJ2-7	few	CASSLRGTNYEQYF	TGTGCCAGCAGCTTAAGGGGGACGAACTACGAGCAGTACTTC
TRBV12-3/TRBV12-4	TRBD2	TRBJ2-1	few	CASIASGSYNEQFF	TGTGCCAGCATAGCTAGCGGGTCATACAATGAGCAGTTCTTC
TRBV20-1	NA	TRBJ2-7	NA	CSATLDFGAYYEQYF	TGCAGTGCCACCCTCGACTTCGGGGCCTACTACGAGCAGTACTTC
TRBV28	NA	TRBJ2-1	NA	CASSSQLVSYNEQLF	TGTGCCAGCAGTTCACAACTAGTCTCCTACAATGAGCAGCTCTTC
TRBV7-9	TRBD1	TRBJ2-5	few	CASSLVQGDQETQYF	TGTGCCAGCAGCCTAGTACAGGGGGACCAAGAGACCCAGTACTTC
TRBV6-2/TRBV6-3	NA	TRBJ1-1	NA	CASSWEGGNTEAFF	TGTGCCAGCAGTTGGGAGGGAGGGAACACTGAAGCTTTCTTT
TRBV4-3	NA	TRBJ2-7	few	CASSQDRGTSQYF	TGCGCCAGCAGCCAAGATCGAGGGACTTCCCAGTACTTC
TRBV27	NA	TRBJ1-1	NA	CASSLTTGWGEAFF	TGTGCCAGCAGTTTAACCACAGGGTGGGGTGAAGCTTTCTTT
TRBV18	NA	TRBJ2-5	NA	CASSLFAQETQYF	TGTGCCAGCTCTTTATTCGCTCAAGAGACCCAGTACTTC
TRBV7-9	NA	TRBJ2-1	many	CASSLGILLNEQFF	TGTGCCAGCAGCTTAGGAATACTTCTCAATGAGCAGTTCTTC
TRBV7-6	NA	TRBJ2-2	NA	CASSLAYTGELFF	TGTGCCAGCAGCTTAGCTTACACCGGGGAGCTGTTTTTT
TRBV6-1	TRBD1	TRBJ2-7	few	CASSPSTGGVYEQYF	TGTGCCAGCAGCCCAAGTACAGGGGGCGTATACGAGCAGTACTTC
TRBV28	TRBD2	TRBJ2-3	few	CASVAGGRSDTQYF	TGTGCCAGCGTAGCGGGAGGAAGGTCAGATACGCAGTATTTT
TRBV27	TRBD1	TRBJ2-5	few	CASRETGGAQETQYF	TGTGCCAGCAGAGAGACAGGGGGCGCTCAAGAGACCCAGTACTTC
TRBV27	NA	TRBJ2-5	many	CASSMRDSRETQYF	TGTGCCAGCAGTATGCGGGACAGCCGAGAGACCCAGTACTTC
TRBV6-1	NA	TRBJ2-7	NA	CASSKGGSYEQYF	TGTGCCAGCAGTAAGGGGGGCTCCTACGAGCAGTACTTC